This T cell receptor (beta chain) is drawn from a study of blood T cells in healthy people across ages (dated by TCRdb to 2015 to 2017). Broadly, across the study: Template switching captured roughly one uniquely barcoded TCR beta cDNA molecule per two T cells in model experiments. To track age-related changes in TCR beta repertoire diversity, the study relied on deep sequencing normalized with unique cDNA molecular identifiers. The donors were split into four age groups: young (average approximately 16 years), middle-aged (about 40), aged (around 67) and long-lived (under 85). Donors of different ages were randomly distributed across sequencing lanes to avoid experimental bias. The study analyzed two additional independent replicas of 1 million unique cDNA reads from the same blood draw for two donors, one aged 18 to 30 and one aged 80 or older.

The library was built by means of 5' RACE. Sequencing instrument: Illumina HiSeq 2500. A second PCR of about 6 to 11 cycles was performed with a sample-barcoded 5' primer and a J-beta primer mix. A template-switch 5' adaptor carrying 12 random nucleotides introduced a unique molecular identifier onto each TCR beta cDNA molecule. Each sample yielded at least 3 million CDR3-containing paired-end reads. First-strand cDNA synthesis was performed from all RNA using the Mint cDNA synthesis kit, with priming by a TRBC-specific oligonucleotide. Following uracil-DNA glycosylase treatment, a first 18-cycle PCR with universal primers M1SS and BC2_uni_R was performed on all cDNA. Per the authors' processing: For normalization, 1 million high-quality reads were randomly selected from each sample, with every read carrying a distinct molecular identifier. Reads sharing molecular identifiers were discarded rather than binned into consensus sequences. MiTCR, set to a Q25 quality threshold and the strictest error-elimination algorithm, was used for CDR3 identification, clonotype clustering and error correction. A nonparametric unseen species model with Euler transformation was used to estimate lower-bound total TCR beta diversity. In TCRdb, the public reads were trimmed at Q25 with fastp and aligned with MiXCR, with productive beta chains retained. CDR3 protein duplicates are merged, each entry listing the most common genes and DNA. These V and J calls originate from TCRdb's pipeline instead of the authors' own analysis. The sample data list roughly 800,000 distinct CDR3 sequences, and approximately 35% of these were observed just once. Jointly, the top ten make up 10% to 15% of the sample.

The donors were 40 or so Caucasian individuals from Russia, aged roughly 6 to 90 years, who were systemically healthy. Each donor gave about 9.2 milliliters of peripheral blood, drawn into EDTA-treated Vacutainer tubes. Ficoll-Paque density-gradient centrifugation was used to isolate PBMCs, with at least 7 million obtained per sample. Trizol reagent was used to extract total RNA from the PBMCs, yielding at least 6 micrograms per sample. For every donor, flow cytometry on a PBMC aliquot measured the percentage of naive CD45RAhigh/CD27high T cells. Worth noting for this clonotype: Its antigen is unknown. No per-base quality is available; no much larger clone lies one base away.

General study outcomes and caveats: The CMV infection status of donors was not known, potentially confounding age-related changes in expanded clonotypes. There was a strong correlation between observed TCR beta diversity and the percentage of naive T cells measured by flow cytometry. Observed TCR beta diversity per million T cells fell roughly linearly with age, and a significant reduction was already apparent by age around 44. Bulk unsorted PBMC profiling prevented conclusive comparison of naive and antigen-experienced compartments. Compared with the aged group, the long-lived group had more naive CD4+ T cells, fewer expanded clones and increased TCR diversity, suggesting age selection. Estimates of total diversity based on one million sequenced T cells were considered lower bounds and underestimates.

Trimming takes 2 bases from V and 5 bases from J, and the germline ends sit 6 bases apart. Looking up the germline V gene yields CDR1 MDHEN and CDR2 SYDVKM. Counted from cysteine to phenylalanine, this CDR3 has 12 amino acids. The retained sequence is limited to the CDR3, 36 bases, with the frame set at the first base. The sequence was collected from a man between 18 and 35 years old in good health. The sequenced sample was blood. Recombination linked TRBV28 to TRBJ1-1, with the D gene not clear enough to name. The DNA sequence is TGTGCCAGCAGTTTAATGAGAACTGAAGCTTTCTTT. Protein translation: CASSLMRTEAFF.